These 15 T cell receptor beta chains were all obtained from the same sample, sequenced in a study of blood T cells in healthy people across ages. Next came a second PCR, run for about 7 to 11 cycles, which used a sample-barcoded 5' primer along with a J-beta primer mix. TCRdb re-derived calls from the 5' RACE reads in MiXCR, one entry per CDR3 protein. The sample yields roughly 1,100,000 distinct CDR3 sequences, less than 25% seen once. Separately, the same data were catalogued under a study of T cells of mothers and their children.

Sequenced: blood. All receptors derive from a girl aged 2 to 10 in good health.

This clonotype showed up just a few times. CDR3 residues: CATSRETGELFF. The CDR3, as DNA: TGTGCCACCAGCAGGGAGACCGGGGAGCTGTTTTTT. The chain has TRBV24-1 and TRBJ2-2; the D call may be TRBD1 or TRBD2 (5 bases each). The V gene's germline CDR1 is KGHDR and CDR2 SFDVKD. The CDR3 loop spans 12 amino acids. V was trimmed by 7 bases and J by 5 bases, leaving 7 bases between them.

This clonotype was recorded a few times. J is TRBJ2-5 and V is TRBV5-1; D unresolved. The CDR3 is made up of 15 amino acids. Germline V gene lookup returns CDR1 SGHRS and CDR2 YFSETQ. V was clipped by 3 bases and J by 6 bases, with 18 bases between them. The chain's CDR3 is CASSSNLDMHKTQYF. CDR3 sequence (DNA): TGCGCCAGCAGCTCTAATCTAGATATGCATAAGACCCAGTACTTC.

This chain uses TRBV12-3 or TRBV12-4 with TRBJ1-1; D is possibly TRBD1 (5 bases). The CDR3 is made up of 17 amino acids. Trimming took 4 bases from V and 3 from J, leaving 21 bases between them. The CDR3 protein is CASSWAPGGSKDTEAFF. The CDR3 DNA reads TGTGCCAGCAGTTGGGCTCCTGGGGGGTCTAAGGACACTGAAGCTTTCTTT.

This clonotype occurred a few times. The chain is built from TRBV29-1 and TRBJ2-1; 8 nucleotides agree with TRBD1. Germline lookup yields CDR1 SQVTM and CDR2 ANQGSEA. With 7 bases clipped from V and 2 bases from J, the junction kept 7 bases outside the gene matches. The CDR3 is 14 residues long. The CDR3 loop is CSATGQGPYNEQFF. CDR3 DNA: TGCAGCGCTACCGGACAGGGACCCTACAATGAGCAGTTCTTC.

This clonotype was recorded a few times. This chain connects TRBV5-1 to TRBJ2-3; TRBD1 aligns across 8 bases. J gave up 3 bases and V 4 bases, and 13 bases lay outside the gene matches. CDR3 length: 17 residues. Germline loops: CDR1 SGHRS, CDR2 YFSETQ. This CDR3 reads CASSPDGQGRVTDTQYF. The CDR3 DNA follows: TGCGCCAGCAGCCCTGATGGACAGGGTCGAGTGACAGATACGCAGTATTTT. Full variable domain (rest looked up from reference TRBV5-1 and TRBJ2-3): KAGVTQTPRYLIKTRGQQVTLSCSPISGHRSVSWYQQTPGQGLQFLFEYFSETQRNKGNFPGRFSGRQFSNSRSEMNVSTLELGDSALYLCASSPDGQGRVTDTQYFGPGTRLTVL.

This clonotype was observed a handful of times. The rearrangement links TRBV5-4 to TRBJ2-1; D call uncertain. V gave up 0 bases and J gave up 5 bases, with 12 bases separating them. The CDR3 runs to 15 residues. CDR1 SGHNT and CDR2 YYREEE come from the germline V gene (reference sequence). The CDR3 nucleotides read TGTGCCAGCAGCTTGGAGATGGGATCCAACAATGAGCAGTTCTTC. Its translation: CASSLEMGSNNEQFF.

The V call is TRBV27, the J call TRBJ2-5; D assignment may be TRBD1 or TRBD2 (5 bases each). Germline V gene sequence: CDR1 MNHEY, CDR2 SMNVEV (reference sequence). With 0 bases removed from V and 7 bases from J, the gap between germline ends came to 18 bases. CDR3 length equals 16 residues. The chain's CDR3 is CASSLSSTLGRGTQYF. The CDR3 region has the DNA TGTGCCAGCAGTTTATCATCAACTTTGGGACGGGGGACCCAGTACTTC.

This chain joins TRBV20-1 and TRBJ2-2; D might be TRBD1 (6 bases). This CDR3 comprises 14 residues. V lost 6 bases, J lost 4 bases, and 15 bases lay in between. Germline assignment: CDR1 DFQATT and CDR2 SNEGSKA (reference sequence). For the CDR3, the DNA is TGCAGTGCCCCGACGGGCAGGGGCACCGGGGAGCTGTTTTTT. This gives the protein CSAPTGRGTGELFF.

A few counts support this clonotype. The V call is TRBV12-3 or TRBV12-4, the J call TRBJ2-2, with D maybe TRBD1 (6 bases). The CDR3 has 16 amino acids. The V and J ends lost 4 bases and 4 bases respectively, with 16 bases between them. The CDR3 protein is CASSSPGELGTGELFF. The CDR3 DNA sequence: TGTGCCAGCAGTTCACCAGGGGAGCTCGGCACCGGGGAGCTGTTTTTT.

V and J are TRBV20-1 and TRBJ2-3, with 10 bases identical to TRBD2. This CDR3 spans 14 amino acids. V shed 4 bases, J shed 2 bases, and the junction held 3 bases outside the gene matches. CDR1 is DFQATT, CDR2 SNEGSKA, per germline (reference sequence). In DNA form, the CDR3 reads TGCAGTGCTACGGGACTAGCGCTCACAGATACGCAGTATTTT. Protein sequence: CSATGLALTDTQYF.

This chain uses TRBV20-1 with TRBJ2-5; perhaps TRBD2 as D (5 bases). The CDR3 is made up of 15 amino acids. Between the trimmed V and J ends, which lost 4 bases and 2 bases, there was a span of 17 bases. Germline V gene sequence: CDR1 DFQATT, CDR2 SNEGSKA (reference sequence). CDR3 loop: CSATLARRGQETQYF. The DNA for the CDR3 is TGCAGTGCTACCCTGGCCAGACGGGGACAAGAGACCCAGTACTTC.

This clonotype was seen a handful of times. The rearrangement links TRBV12-3 or TRBV12-4 to TRBJ2-1; 12 nucleotides align to TRBD2. Trimming cost V 5 bases and J 6 bases; bases outside gene matches: 11. The CDR3 loop spans 17 amino acids. As DNA, the CDR3 is TGTGCCAGCAGTCCCCAACTACTAGCGGGGGGCGGCAATGAGCAGTTCTTC. It translates to CASSPQLLAGGGNEQFF.

As DNA, the CDR3 is TGTGCCAGCAGCCAAGATTGGGCCTCGGCTAGTACGTTTTATGGCTACACCTTC. Amino acids: CASSQDWASASTFYGYTF. This chain uses TRBV4-2 with TRBJ1-2; D call uncertain. Germline values: CDR1 LGHNA, CDR2 YNFKEQ. The CDR3 sequence is 18 residues long. Trimming pared 0 bases from V and 5 bases from J, leaving 22 bases between.

This chain joins TRBV7-2 and TRBJ2-5; tentatively, D is TRBD1 (6 bases). Trimming took off 6 bases at V and 5 bases at J, with 13 bases between the two ends. Germline-derived CDR1 and CDR2 are SGHTA and FQGNSA. The CDR3 spans 13 residues. This chain's CDR3 is CASRIQGYETQYF. In DNA form, the CDR3 reads TGTGCCAGCAGGATACAGGGCTACGAGACCCAGTACTTC.

The chain employs TRBV4-1 and TRBJ2-7; D call uncertain. The CDR3 length is 14 residues. Germline V CDR1 and CDR2: MGHRA, YSYEKL. Trimming shortened V by 1 base and J by 4 bases, and 11 bases separated the two germline ends. The CDR3 DNA sequence: TGCGCCAGCAGCCAAGGCGATCAGCGTTACGAGCAGTACTTC. It codes for CASSQGDQRYEQYF.